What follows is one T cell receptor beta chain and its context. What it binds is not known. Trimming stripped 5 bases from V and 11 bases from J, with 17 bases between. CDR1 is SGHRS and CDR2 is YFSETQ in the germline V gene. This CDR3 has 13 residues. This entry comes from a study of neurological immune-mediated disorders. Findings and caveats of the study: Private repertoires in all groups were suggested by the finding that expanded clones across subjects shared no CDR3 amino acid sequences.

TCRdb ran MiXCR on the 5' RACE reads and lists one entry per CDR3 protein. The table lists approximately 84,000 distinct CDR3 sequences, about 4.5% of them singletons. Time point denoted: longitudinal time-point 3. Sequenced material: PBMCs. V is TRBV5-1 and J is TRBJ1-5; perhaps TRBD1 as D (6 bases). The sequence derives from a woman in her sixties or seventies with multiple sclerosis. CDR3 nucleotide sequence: TGCGCCAGCAGGGGGGCTATCGCAGATACCCAGCATTTT. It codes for CASRGAIADTQHF.